The 15 T cell receptor beta chains given below trace back to one sample, sequenced in a study of cytomegalovirus exposure and HLA in healthy donors. TCRdb's table, derived via immunoSEQ multiplex PCR, lists solely in-frame clones and lacks some. The sample yields more than 150,000 clones, 88% seen once. Material: PBMCs. The receptors were gathered from a man younger than 30 in good health and CMV-seronegative.

The chain has TRBV18 and TRBJ1-2, with 9 bases identical to TRBD1. The CDR3 consists of 14 residues. Losses at the gene ends were 3 bases for V and 4 bases for J; bases not matched to a gene: 3. Germline values: CDR1 KGHSH, CDR2 LQKENI. The CDR3 nucleotides are TGTGCCAGCTCACCCCCGGGACAGGGCTATGGCTACACCTTC. As protein: CASSPPGQGYGYTF.

This chain connects TRBV6-5 to TRBJ1-6; 9 positions agree with TRBD1. CDR3 length equals 15 residues. After removal of 2 bases from V and 8 bases from J, the junction contained 4 bases not matched to a gene. Germline CDR1 MNHEY, CDR2 SVGAGI. CDR3: CASSYQGQGYSPLHF. The CDR3 DNA sequence: TGTGCCAGCAGTTACCAGGGACAGGGCTATTCACCCCTCCACTTT.

The V call is TRBV27, the J call TRBJ2-2; no definite D call. Germline values: CDR1 MNHEY, CDR2 SMNVEV (reference sequence). CDR3 length: 13 residues. V lost 6 bases and J lost 2, with 7 bases in between. CDR3 residues: CASSTTNTGELFF. The CDR3 DNA reads as TGTGCCAGCAGCACAACCAACACCGGGGAGCTGTTTTTT.

This clone showed up just once. The J gene is TRBJ1-3, the V gene TRBV6-5, with TRBD1 as a possible D gene (5 bases). The CDR3 totals 16 residues. V lost 0 bases, J lost 4 bases, and 13 bases lay in between. Germline CDR1 reads MNHEY; CDR2 reads SVGAGI. CDR3 amino acids: CASSYSGGGFGNTIYF. CDR3 in DNA: TGTGCCAGCAGTTACTCGGGGGGAGGGTTCGGAAACACCATATATTTT.

This clone was seen more than once but under ten times. The V call is TRBV4-1, the J call TRBJ2-1; 7 bases align to TRBD2. Germline trimming cut 3 bases from V and 8 bases from J; bases unmatched to any gene: 4. Germline lookup yields CDR1 MGHRA and CDR2 YSYEKL. CDR3 length: 13 amino acids. CDR3 nucleotide sequence: TGCGCCAGCAGCCACCGCGCGGGAGATGAGCAGTTCTTC. This translates into CASSHRAGDEQFF.

This rearrangement joins TRBV7-9 to TRBJ1-2, with TRBD1 as a possible D gene (5 bases). The CDR3 extends over 16 amino acids. V lost 3 bases to trimming and J lost 8 bases, with 22 bases between them. Germline V gene data show CDR1 as SEHNR and CDR2 as FQNEAQ (reference sequence). CDR3 sequence reads: CASSFLAPQGLGGYTF. Written as DNA, the CDR3 is TGTGCCAGCAGCTTCTTAGCCCCTCAGGGATTAGGGGGCTACACCTTC.

The chain recombines TRBV27 with TRBJ1-1; D may be TRBD1 (5 bases). Germline V lookup: CDR1 MNHEY, CDR2 SMNVEV (reference sequence). The CDR3 runs 16 residues. The V gene lost 5 bases and the J gene lost 1 base, with 17 bases spanning the gap. CDR3 sequence: CASSPTGGWGNTEAFF. The DNA for the CDR3 is TGTGCCAGCAGTCCCACGGGGGGGTGGGGGAACACTGAAGCTTTCTTT.

As concerns this clone: Other DNA sequences in this sample translate to the same CDR3. The chain links TRBV30 to TRBJ2-3; 7 bases agree with TRBD2. The CDR3 is made up of 11 amino acids. The V gene end was trimmed by 3 bases and the J gene end by 6 bases; junction bases not matched to a gene: 0. Germline loops: CDR1 GTSNPN, CDR2 SVGIG (reference sequence). The CDR3 region is CAWSGGDTQYF. The DNA of the CDR3 is TGTGCCTGGAGCGGGGGGGATACGCAGTATTTT.

The chain joins TRBV7-9 to TRBJ2-1; possible D gene TRBD1, 5 bases. The V gene's germline CDR1 is SEHNR and CDR2 FQNEAQ (reference sequence). The V end was cut by 5 bases, the J end by 7 bases, with 18 bases between. The CDR3 contains 15 residues. This chain's CDR3 is CASSQGGTARNEQFF. In DNA, the CDR3 is TGTGCCAGCAGCCAGGGCGGCACCGCGCGGAATGAGCAGTTCTTC.

The chain recombines TRBV6-6 with TRBJ1-1; D is undetermined. V was trimmed by 2 bases and J by 5 bases, leaving 15 bases between them. CDR1 is MNHNY, CDR2 SVGAGI, per germline (reference sequence). This CDR3 region has 15 residues. The CDR3 region has the DNA TGTGCCAGCAGTTACAAAAACAACCCGGGGACTGAAGCTTTCTTT. Translating it yields CASSYKNNPGTEAFF.

The CDR3 DNA is TGTGCCAGTAAAAGGGGAGGGACCGGAAACACCATATATTTT. Its translation is CASKRGGTGNTIYF. The chain employs TRBV28 and TRBJ1-3, with a tentative D call TRBD1 (5 bases). This CDR3 comprises 14 residues. CDR1 is MDHEN and CDR2 is SYDVKM in the germline V gene. V was clipped by 9 bases and J by 4 bases, with 16 bases between them.

The chain is built from TRBV6-5 and TRBJ2-7; 8 bases agree with TRBD1. The germline CDR1 and CDR2 sequences are MNHEY and SVGAGI. The CDR3 consists of 14 residues. After removal of 6 bases from V and 4 bases from J, the junction contained 8 bases not matched to a gene. For the CDR3, the DNA is TGTGCCAGCAGCGGTACCGGGACAGGATACGAGCAGTACTTC. It translates to CASSGTGTGYEQYF.

The chain joins TRBV11-1 to TRBJ1-2, with TRBD1 identical over 8 bases. Germline CDR1 reads SGHAT; CDR2 reads FQDESV (reference sequence). J lost 5 bases, V lost 6 bases, and 11 bases had no gene match. The CDR3 has 15 residues. The chain's CDR3 is CASRDNRQGKYGYTF. CDR3 nucleotide sequence: TGTGCCAGCAGAGATAACCGACAGGGGAAGTATGGCTACACCTTC.

The gene calls are TRBV7-9 and TRBJ2-2; TRBD2 is a possible D gene (6 bases). Germline-derived CDR1 and CDR2 are SEHNR and FQNEAQ (reference sequence). CDR3 length equals 15 residues. V was cut by 4 bases and J by 4 bases, with 13 bases left in between. For the CDR3, the DNA is TGTGCCAGCAGCTCTAACCGGGACTCCACCGGGGAGCTGTTTTTT. This translates into CASSSNRDSTGELFF.

The CDR3 coding sequence is TGCGCCAGCAGCCGAGCAAGGGACTACTCCTACGAGCAGTACTTC. Encoded protein: CASSRARDYSYEQYF. The chain couples TRBV4-3 to TRBJ2-7; 7 bases align to TRBD2. The germline V gene encodes CDR1 LGHNA and CDR2 YSLEER. The CDR3 sequence is 15 residues long. V was pared by 4 bases and J by 0 bases, with 6 bases of the junction left unmatched.